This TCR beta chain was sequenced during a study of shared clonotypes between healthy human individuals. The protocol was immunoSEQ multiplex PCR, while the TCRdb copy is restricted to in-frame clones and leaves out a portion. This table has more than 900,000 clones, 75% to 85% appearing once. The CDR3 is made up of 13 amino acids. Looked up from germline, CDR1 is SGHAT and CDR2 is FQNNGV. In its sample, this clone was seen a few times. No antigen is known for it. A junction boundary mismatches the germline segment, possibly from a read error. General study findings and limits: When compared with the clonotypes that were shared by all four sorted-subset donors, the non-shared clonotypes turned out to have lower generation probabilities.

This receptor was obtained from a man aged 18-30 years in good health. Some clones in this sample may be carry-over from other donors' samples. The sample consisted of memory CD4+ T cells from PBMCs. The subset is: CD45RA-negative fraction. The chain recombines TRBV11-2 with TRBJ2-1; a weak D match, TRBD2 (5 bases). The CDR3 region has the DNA TGTGCCAGCAGCTTAGATCGATCGGGGTTAGGAATCTTC. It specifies CASSLDRSGLGIF.